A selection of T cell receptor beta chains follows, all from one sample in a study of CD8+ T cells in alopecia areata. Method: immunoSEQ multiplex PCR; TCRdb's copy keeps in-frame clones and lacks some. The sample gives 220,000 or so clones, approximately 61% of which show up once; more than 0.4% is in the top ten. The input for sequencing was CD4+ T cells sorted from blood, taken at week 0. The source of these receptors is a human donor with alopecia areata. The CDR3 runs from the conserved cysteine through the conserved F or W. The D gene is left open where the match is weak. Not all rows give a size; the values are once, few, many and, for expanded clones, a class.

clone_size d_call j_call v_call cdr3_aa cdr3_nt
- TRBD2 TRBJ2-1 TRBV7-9 CASSLASGIGSSYNEQFF TGTGCCAGCAGCTTAGCTAGCGGGATAGGGAGCTCCTACAATGAGCAGTTCTTC
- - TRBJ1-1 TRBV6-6 CASSYMSLNTEAFF TGTGCCAGCAGTTACATGAGTTTGAACACTGAAGCTTTCTTT
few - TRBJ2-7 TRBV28 CASSPEYYEQYF TGTGCCAGCAGTCCCGAGTACTACGAGCAGTACTTC
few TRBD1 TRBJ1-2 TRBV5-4 CASSIQGAHGYTF TGTGCCAGCAGCATCCAGGGGGCGCATGGCTACACCTTC
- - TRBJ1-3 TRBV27 CASSPKGQYSGNTIYF TGTGCCAGCAGTCCCAAAGGACAGTACTCTGGAAACACCATATATTTT
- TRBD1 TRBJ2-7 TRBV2 CASSTNRGQGRYEQYF TGTGCCAGCAGTACTAATCGGGGACAGGGGAGATACGAGCAGTACTTC
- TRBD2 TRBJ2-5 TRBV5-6 CASSTLGTSGREETQYF TGTGCCAGCAGCACCCTAGGGACTAGCGGGAGAGAAGAGACCCAGTACTTC
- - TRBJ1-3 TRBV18 CASSPQWSGNTIYF TGTGCCAGCTCACCACAATGGTCTGGAAACACCATATATTTT
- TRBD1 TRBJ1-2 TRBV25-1 CASSESGQGPAGGYTF TGTGCCAGCAGTGAATCGGGACAGGGGCCGGCGGGTGGCTACACCTTC
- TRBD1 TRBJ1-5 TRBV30 CAWSEGAYSNQPQHF TGTGCCTGGAGTGAGGGGGCCTATAGCAATCAGCCCCAGCATTTT
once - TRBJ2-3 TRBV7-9 CASSSDPDPSDTQYF TGTGCCAGCAGCTCTGACCCCGACCCTTCAGATACGCAGTATTTT
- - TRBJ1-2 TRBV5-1 CASSYVREYGYTF TGCGCCAGCAGCTACGTCAGGGAGTATGGCTACACCTTC
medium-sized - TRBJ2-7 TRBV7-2 CASSLEQSYEQYF TGTGCCAGCAGCTTAGAGCAGAGCTACGAGCAGTACTTC
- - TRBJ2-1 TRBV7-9 CASSVPLRELNEQFF TGTGCCAGCAGCGTGCCGTTAAGGGAATTGAATGAGCAGTTCTTC
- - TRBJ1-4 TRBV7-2 CASSLGISGEKLFF TGTGCCAGCAGCTTAGGGATTTCCGGTGAAAAACTGTTTTTT
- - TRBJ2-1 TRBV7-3 CASSPGDEQFF TGTGCCAGCAGCCCGGGGGATGAGCAGTTCTTC
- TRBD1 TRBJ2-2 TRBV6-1 CASTDRVLGELFF TGTGCCAGCACAGACAGGGTTCTCGGGGAGCTGTTTTTT
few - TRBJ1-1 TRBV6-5 CASSSIRTAGNTEAFF TGTGCCAGCAGTTCGATCAGGACAGCCGGGAACACTGAAGCTTTCTTT
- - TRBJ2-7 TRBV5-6 CASSPNTRAVYEQYF TGTGCCAGCAGCCCAAATACTAGGGCAGTCTACGAGCAGTACTTC